What follows are 25 T cell receptor beta chains derived from one specimen sequenced in a study of shared clonotypes between healthy human individuals. Using immunoSEQ multiplex PCR, the repertoire was profiled, and TCRdb retains in-frame clones only, with some absent. This sample has approximately 470,000 clones, with approximately 80% found just once. Sequenced: PBMCs. The receptors originated from a woman aged 35 to 49 in good health. Some clones in this sample may be carry-over from other donors' samples.

V and J are TRBV9 and TRBJ2-3; possible D gene TRBD2, 5 bases. Trimming stripped 4 bases from V and 0 bases from J, with 9 bases between. CDR1 is SGDLS, CDR2 YYNGEE, per germline. CDR3 length: 14 amino acids. In nucleotides, the CDR3 is TGTGCCAGCAGCACCCGGACTAGCACAGATACGCAGTATTTT. Its translation: CASSTRTSTDTQYF.

This clone was observed once. J is TRBJ1-1 and V is TRBV9; tentatively, D is TRBD1 (6 bases). The length of the CDR3 is 15 residues. Trimming stripped 4 bases from V and 7 bases from J, with 20 bases between. Germline assignment: CDR1 SGDLS and CDR2 YYNGEE. In DNA form, the CDR3 reads TGTGCCAGCAGCCCGAGGGGCAGGGTCAGGGGTGAAGCTTTCTTT. Encoded protein: CASSPRGRVRGEAFF.

The V gene is TRBV25-1, the J gene TRBJ2-2; no reliable D call. With 5 bases removed from V and 2 bases from J, the gap between germline ends came to 0 bases. Germline loops: CDR1 MGHDK, CDR2 SYGVNS. There are 11 residues in the CDR3. CDR3 region: CASSNTGELFF. DNA for the CDR3: TGTGCCAGCAGTAACACCGGGGAGCTGTTTTTT.

Written as DNA, the CDR3 is TGTGCCAGCACCTTCGCCGGGGAGCTGTTTTTT. It translates to CASTFAGELFF. J is TRBJ2-2 and V is TRBV7-9; D ambiguous. CDR3 length equals 11 residues. The V and J ends lost 7 bases and 6 bases respectively, with 6 bases between them. Germline CDR1 reads SEHNR; CDR2 reads FQNEAQ (reference sequence).

V is TRBV11-2 and J is TRBJ2-1; D uncertain. The germline CDR1 and CDR2 sequences are SGHAT and FQNNGV. V gave up 1 base and J gave up 3 bases, with 19 bases separating them. The CDR3 is 18 amino acids. CDR3 DNA: TGTGCCAGCAGCTTAGCCCCCCGCCGTCGAATTGGCTACAATGAGCAGTTCTTC. Translating gives CASSLAPRRRIGYNEQFF.

J is TRBJ2-2 and V is TRBV9, with D perhaps TRBD1 (6 bases). Trimming stripped 4 bases from V and 6 bases from J, with 16 bases between. The CDR3 length is 15 residues. Germline-derived CDR1 and CDR2 are SGDLS and YYNGEE. The CDR3 reads CASSPRGQLAGELFF. The CDR3 DNA follows: TGTGCCAGCAGCCCCCGCGGACAGTTGGCCGGGGAGCTGTTTTTT.

The rearrangement links TRBV7-3 to TRBJ2-3; D ambiguous. This CDR3 has 14 residues. Trimming took off 3 bases at V and 1 base at J, with 8 bases between the two ends. The germline V gene has CDR1 SGHTA and CDR2 FQGTGA. DNA for the CDR3: TGTGCCAGCAGCTTTTCCGGAGGCACAGATACGCAGTATTTT. Amino acid sequence: CASSFSGGTDTQYF.

The chain employs TRBV9 and TRBJ2-2; TRBD2 matches at 10 bases. This CDR3 is 16 amino acids long. Germline values: CDR1 SGDLS, CDR2 YYNGEE. Germline trimming cut 4 bases from V and 1 base from J; bases unmatched to any gene: 4. DNA for the CDR3: TGTGCCAGCAGCTCCCGACTAGCGGGGAACACCGGGGAGCTGTTTTTT. This encodes CASSSRLAGNTGELFF.

In nucleotides, the CDR3 is TGTGCCAGTTGGGACAGCTACACCGGGGAGCTGTTTTTT. Encoded protein: CASWDSYTGELFF. The chain recombines TRBV28 with TRBJ2-2, with 7 bases lining up with TRBD1. CDR1 is MDHEN and CDR2 is SYDVKM in the germline V gene. Losses at the gene ends were 9 bases for V and 3 bases for J; bases not matched to a gene: 4. The CDR3 contains 13 residues.

The CDR3 spells CATSRAPDTQYF. The DNA of the CDR3 is TGTGCCACCAGCAGAGCACCAGATACGCAGTATTTT. The V gene is TRBV15, the J gene TRBJ2-3; D uncertain. The CDR3 runs 12 residues. Germline values: CDR1 LNHNV, CDR2 YYDKDF (reference sequence). V lost 1 base and J 4 bases, leaving 3 bases between the germline ends.

The chain has TRBV28 and TRBJ2-2, with no clear D. The V end lost 4 bases, the J end lost 0 bases, and 9 bases lay between the germline ends. Germline loops: CDR1 MDHEN, CDR2 SYDVKM. The CDR3 is made up of 15 amino acids. As DNA, the CDR3 is TGTGCCAGCAGTTCGGGCGACTCGAACACCGGGGAGCTGTTTTTT. Amino acid sequence: CASSSGDSNTGELFF.

The V call is TRBV15, the J call TRBJ2-7, with 7 bases aligning to TRBD2. Germline V gives CDR1 LNHNV, CDR2 YYDKDF (reference sequence). With V trimmed by 5 bases and J by 7 bases, 8 bases remained unmatched. The CDR3 sequence is 13 residues long. Written as DNA, the CDR3 is TGTGCCACCAGCCCCGGGGGAGGGAGAGAGCAGTACTTC. Protein sequence: CATSPGGGREQYF.

The J gene is TRBJ1-1, the V gene TRBV15, with D unclear. The germline V gene has CDR1 LNHNV and CDR2 YYDKDF (reference sequence). CDR3 length: 14 amino acids. Trimming cost V 0 bases and J 5 bases, with 10 bases left between them. CDR3 protein: CATSREVVRTEAFF. CDR3 DNA sequence: TGTGCCACCAGCAGAGAGGTGGTGAGGACTGAAGCTTTCTTT.

The V and J genes are TRBV5-1 and TRBJ2-3; D may be TRBD1 (6 bases). The CDR3 totals 14 residues. Per the germline V gene, CDR1 is SGHRS and CDR2 is YFSETQ. The V end was cut by 7 bases, the J end by 0 bases, with 12 bases between. The DNA for the CDR3 is TGCGCCAGCCGAGGACAGCCTAGCACAGATACGCAGTATTTT. Translating gives CASRGQPSTDTQYF.

This chain links TRBV15 with TRBJ2-7; D is perhaps TRBD2 (6 bases). Germline V gene lookup returns CDR1 LNHNV and CDR2 YYDKDF (reference sequence). Trimming removed 5 bases at V and 6 bases at J, with 14 bases between. The CDR3 has 13 residues. CDR3 loop: CATSRGAFSEQYF. CDR3 bases: TGTGCCACCAGCCGCGGGGCGTTTAGCGAGCAGTACTTC.

The chain carries TRBV11-2 and TRBJ2-3, with 7 bases lining up with TRBD2. Germline-derived CDR1 and CDR2 are SGHAT and FQNNGV. The junction had 6 bases not matched to a gene; V was cut back by 5 bases and J by 1 base. The CDR3 covers 15 residues. CDR3 nucleotides: TGTGCCAGCAGCGGGGGGGGAGCGGGCACAGATACGCAGTATTTT. Its translation: CASSGGGAGTDTQYF.

The rearrangement uses TRBV4-1 and TRBJ2-7; D is unresolved. This CDR3 is 16 amino acids long. Per germline, CDR1 MGHRA and CDR2 YSYEKL. V lost 0 bases and J lost 0, with 12 bases in between. CDR3: CASSQDSPRFSYEQYF. The CDR3 nucleotides read TGCGCCAGCAGCCAAGACAGCCCTCGCTTCTCCTACGAGCAGTACTTC.

The chain joins TRBV27 to TRBJ1-5, with D perhaps matching TRBD1 (5 bases). The CDR3 sequence is 13 residues long. The V end was cut by 3 bases, the J end by 4 bases, with 7 bases between. Germline-derived CDR1 and CDR2 are MNHEY and SMNVEV (reference sequence). This chain's CDR3 is CASSLGPNQPQHF. The CDR3, as DNA: TGTGCCAGCAGTTTGGGGCCAAATCAGCCCCAGCATTTT.

This clone came up once. This chain connects TRBV9 to TRBJ1-5, with a weak D call TRBD1 (6 bases). The CDR3 runs to 14 residues. Trimming shortened V by 0 bases and J by 6 bases, and 10 bases separated the two germline ends. In germline, CDR1 is SGDLS, CDR2 YYNGEE. CDR3 in amino acids: CASSVAGGSQPQHF. CDR3 DNA sequence: TGTGCCAGCAGCGTAGCGGGGGGCAGTCAGCCCCAGCATTTT.

The chain recombines TRBV6-5 with TRBJ1-2; D unclear. V was shortened by 2 bases and J by 5 bases, with 6 bases between the two germline ends. CDR1 MNHEY and CDR2 SVGAGI come from the germline V gene. The CDR3 sequence is 12 residues long. This CDR3 reads CASSYGGYGYTF. CDR3 DNA sequence: TGTGCCAGCAGTTACGGAGGGTATGGCTACACCTTC.

The V and J genes are TRBV7-8 and TRBJ2-3; D perhaps matches TRBD2 (7 bases). CDR1 and CDR2 from the germline V gene are SGHVS and FQNEAQ. V lost 5 bases and J lost 2, with 17 bases in between. The CDR3 is 16 residues long. CDR3 nucleotides: TGTGCCAGCAGCCCGCAAATGGGGGGGGCCACAGATACGCAGTATTTT. It yields the protein CASSPQMGGATDTQYF.

Here the CDR3 DNA reads TGTGCCAGCAGCCCCCCGAGGAACAGGGACTCCCAAGAGACCCAGTACTTC. Protein product: CASSPPRNRDSQETQYF. The chain couples TRBV9 to TRBJ2-5, with D perhaps given as TRBD1 or TRBD2 (6 bases each). In germline, CDR1 is SGDLS, CDR2 YYNGEE. The CDR3 is 17 amino acids. V dropped 4 bases and J dropped 1 base, with 20 bases sitting between them.

The rearrangement joins TRBV6-1 to TRBJ2-1; TRBD1 or TRBD2 may be the D gene (5 bases each). V lost 8 bases, J lost 1 base, and 12 bases lay in between. CDR3 length: 14 residues. From germline, CDR1 is MNHNS and CDR2 SASEGT. CDR3 in DNA: TGTGCCAGCGCCCTGGGACGGTCCTACAATGAGCAGTTCTTC. Amino acids: CASALGRSYNEQFF.

The rearrangement joins TRBV5-1 to TRBJ1-2; D is undetermined. Germline V gives CDR1 SGHRS, CDR2 YFSETQ. The CDR3 spans 15 residues. Trimming removed 0 bases at V and 0 bases at J, with 9 bases between. The CDR3 nucleotides read TGCGCCAGCAGCTTGGCCTTGGAGACTAACTATGGCTACACCTTC. Its protein is CASSLALETNYGYTF.

This clone was detected only once. The chain joins TRBV19 to TRBJ1-5, with TRBD1 matching 7 bases. This CDR3 spans 15 amino acids. V dropped 4 bases and J dropped 4; count of bases not matched to a gene: 7. Germline CDR1 and CDR2: LNHDA and SQIVND (reference sequence). DNA for the CDR3: TGTGCCAGTAGTACTCGACAGGGTTTGAATCAGCCCCAGCATTTT. Protein sequence: CASSTRQGLNQPQHF.